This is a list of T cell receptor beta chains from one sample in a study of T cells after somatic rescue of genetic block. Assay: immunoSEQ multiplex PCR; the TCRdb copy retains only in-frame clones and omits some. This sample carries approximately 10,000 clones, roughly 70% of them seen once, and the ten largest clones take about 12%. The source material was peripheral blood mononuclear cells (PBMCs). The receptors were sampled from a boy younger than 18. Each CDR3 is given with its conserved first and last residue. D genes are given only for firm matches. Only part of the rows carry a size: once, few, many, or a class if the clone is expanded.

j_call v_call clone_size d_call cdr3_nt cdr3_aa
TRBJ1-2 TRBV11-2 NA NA TGTGCCAGCAGCTTAGTCGACAGAATCTATGGCTACACCTTC CASSLVDRIYGYTF
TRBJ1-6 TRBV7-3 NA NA TGTGCCAGCAGCTTACAAGGGGCCTCACCCCTCCACTTT CASSLQGASPLHF
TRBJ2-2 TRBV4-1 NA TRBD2 TGCGCCAGCAGCCAAGCCTCTAGCGGGAGGGCCCGTACCGGGGAGCTGTTTTTT CASSQASSGRARTGELFF
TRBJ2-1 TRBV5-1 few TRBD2 TGCGCCAGCAGCTTGGTCCTAGCGGGGGCCTGGGATGAGCAGTTCTTC CASSLVLAGAWDEQFF
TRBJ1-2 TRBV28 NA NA TGTGCCAGCAGTTCAGTTTCCCCGGGGAACTATGGCTACACCTTC CASSSVSPGNYGYTF
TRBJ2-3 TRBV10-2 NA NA TGCGCCAGCAGCAGTCAAGCCACAGATACGCAGTATTTT CASSSQATDTQYF
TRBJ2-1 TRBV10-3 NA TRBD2 TGTGCCACTAGCGGTAATGAGCAGTTCTTC CATSGNEQFF
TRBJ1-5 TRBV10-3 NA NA TGTGCCATCAGTGAGGCGGGGCTCAATCAGCCCCAGCATTTT CAISEAGLNQPQHF
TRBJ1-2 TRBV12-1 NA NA TGTGCCAGCAGCTTTTTGTGCGGGGCAGAAGGCTACACCTTC CASSFLCGAEGYTF
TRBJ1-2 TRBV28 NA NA TGTGCCAGCAGTTTACCCACGGCCTTAGGGTATGGCTACACCTTC CASSLPTALGYGYTF
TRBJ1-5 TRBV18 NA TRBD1 TGTGCCAGCTCACCACCGGGACAGGGGGAATCTCAGCCCCAGCATTTT CASSPPGQGESQPQHF
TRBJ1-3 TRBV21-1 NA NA TGTGCCAGCACCGGGACAGGGCCACGCTCTGGAAACACCATATATTTT CASTGTGPRSGNTIYF
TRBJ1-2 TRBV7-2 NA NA TGTGCCAGCAGCTCTAGTTGGTATGGCTACACCTTC CASSSSWYGYTF
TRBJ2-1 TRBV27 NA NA TGTGCCAGCAGTTTATATCCAGGTTATTCCTACAATGAGCAGTTCTTC CASSLYPGYSYNEQFF
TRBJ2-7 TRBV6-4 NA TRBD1 TGTGCCAGCACTAGATACAGGGGGTTATACGAGCAGTACTTC CASTRYRGLYEQYF
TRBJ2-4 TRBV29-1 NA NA TGCAGCGTTCAGTCAACAGGGACCAAAAACATTCAGTACTTC CSVQSTGTKNIQYF
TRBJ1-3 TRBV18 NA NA TGTGCCAGCTCACCCATTCCCACGTACTCTGGAAACACCATATATTTT CASSPIPTYSGNTIYF
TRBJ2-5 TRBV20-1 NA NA TGCAGTGCTAGCCCAACGAAGACCCAGTACTTC CSASPTKTQYF
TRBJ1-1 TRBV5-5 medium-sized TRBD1 TGTGCCAGCAGCTTGCACGGGACAGGAAGGGGCATGAACACTGAAGCTTTCTTT CASSLHGTGRGMNTEAFF
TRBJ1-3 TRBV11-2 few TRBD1 TGTGCCAGCAGCATAAGGACAGGGAGGATTGGAAACACCATATATTTT CASSIRTGRIGNTIYF
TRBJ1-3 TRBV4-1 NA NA TGCGCCAGCAGCCAAGGTAAAAGTGGAAACACCATATATTTT CASSQGKSGNTIYF
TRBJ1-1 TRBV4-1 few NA TGCGCCAGCAGCCAAGATTACAGAAACACTGAAGCTTTCTTT CASSQDYRNTEAFF
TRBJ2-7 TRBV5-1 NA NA TGCGCCAGCAATCTTGCCAAAGGGGAGCAGTACTTC CASNLAKGEQYF
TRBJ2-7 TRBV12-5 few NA TGTGCTAGTGCCCTCTCACTTACCGGGGCTCCCGGCTACGAGCAGTACTTC CASALSLTGAPGYEQYF
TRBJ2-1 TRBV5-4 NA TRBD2 TGTGCCAGCAGCAGATTGACTAGCGGGGTCTACAATGAGCAGTTCTTC CASSRLTSGVYNEQFF
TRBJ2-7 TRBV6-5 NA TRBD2 TGTGCCAGCACTCGAAGGACTAGCGGGACCTACGAGCAGTACTTC CASTRRTSGTYEQYF
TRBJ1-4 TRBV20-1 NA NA TGCAGTGCTAGAAAGGCTGAAAAACTGTTTTTT CSARKAEKLFF
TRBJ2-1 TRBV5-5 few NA TGTGCCAGCAGCTTGACGAGGCTCTCCTACAATGAGCAGTTCTTC CASSLTRLSYNEQFF
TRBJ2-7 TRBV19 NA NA TGTGCCAGTAGTCAGAAACTGTGGGGGACTTCCTACGAGCAGTACTTC CASSQKLWGTSYEQYF
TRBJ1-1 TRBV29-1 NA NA TGCAGCGTTGAAGTCCTGAACACTGAAGCTTTCTTT CSVEVLNTEAFF
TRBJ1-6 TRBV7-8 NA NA TGTGCCAGCAGCTTAGGCGGGACCCCTAGCTCCTATAATTCACCCCTCCACTTT CASSLGGTPSSYNSPLHF
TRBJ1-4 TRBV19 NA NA TGTGCCAGTAGTATAGGAACAGCCCTAAATGAAAAACTGTTTTTT CASSIGTALNEKLFF
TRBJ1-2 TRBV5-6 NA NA TGTGCCAGCAGCTTGCCTTCATTTATGGGGGGAGGTGATGGCTACACCTTC CASSLPSFMGGGDGYTF
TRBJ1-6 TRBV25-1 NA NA TGTGCCAGCAGTGAATACGGGGGCCTAGGGGATTCACCCCTCCACTTT CASSEYGGLGDSPLHF
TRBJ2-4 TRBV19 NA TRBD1 TGTGCCAGTAGTATCTACCCCTGGACAGGGTCGGCCAAAAACATTCAGTACTTC CASSIYPWTGSAKNIQYF
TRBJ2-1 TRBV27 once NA TGTGCCAGCAGTGAGCTTGAGCGGAGGGCCCTCAATGAGCAGTTCTTC CASSELERRALNEQFF
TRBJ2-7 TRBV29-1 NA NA TGCAGCGTGGCCCCAGGACTCAGGGAGCAGTACTTC CSVAPGLREQYF
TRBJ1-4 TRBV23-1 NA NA TGCGCCAGCAGTCATCTAGGACTAAGTGAAAAACTGTTTTTT CASSHLGLSEKLFF
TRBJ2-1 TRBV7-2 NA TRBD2 TGTGCCACGAGTAAAGCGGGAGGCATCAATGAGCAGTTCTTC CATSKAGGINEQFF
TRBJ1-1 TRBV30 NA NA TGTGCCTGGAATCTTAGGGTGGGGGACACTGAAGCTTTCTTT CAWNLRVGDTEAFF
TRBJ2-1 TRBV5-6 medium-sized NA TGTGCCAGCAGCTTGCCCTACGGGAGTTTGGAGCAGTTCTTC CASSLPYGSLEQFF
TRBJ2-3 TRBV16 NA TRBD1 TGTGCCAGCAGCGCCTATCTACAGGGGGGAGGAGATACGCAGTATTTT CASSAYLQGGGDTQYF
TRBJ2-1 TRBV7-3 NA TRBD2 TGTGCCAGCAGCTTAGGCACTAGCGGGACTTACAATGAGCAGTTCTTC CASSLGTSGTYNEQFF
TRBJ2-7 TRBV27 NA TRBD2 TGTGCCAGCAGCCACAAGCGGGAGGGCCCCTACGAGCAGTACTTC CASSHKREGPYEQYF
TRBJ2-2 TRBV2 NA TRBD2 TGTGCCAGCAGTGAATGGACTAGCGGGGGGCTGAGGACCGGGGAGCTGTTTTTT CASSEWTSGGLRTGELFF
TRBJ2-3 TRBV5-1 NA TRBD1 TGCGCCAGTACCGGACAGGGGAGAAACACAGATACGCAGTATTTT CASTGQGRNTDTQYF
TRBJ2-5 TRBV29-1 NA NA TGCAGCGTTATGACTAGGGCAGCACAAGAGACCCAGTACTTC CSVMTRAAQETQYF
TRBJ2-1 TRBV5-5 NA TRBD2 TGTGCCAGCAGCCCAGCGGGACTAGCCGGTGAGCAGTTCTTC CASSPAGLAGEQFF
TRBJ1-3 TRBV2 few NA TGTGCCAGCAGAGAAACAGGTTTCTCTGGAAACACCATATATTTT CASRETGFSGNTIYF
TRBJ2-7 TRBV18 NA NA TGTGCCAGCTCACCGTCCCCAGTCCTCCCCGAGCAGTACTTC CASSPSPVLPEQYF
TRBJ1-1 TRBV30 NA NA TGTGCCTTTGGGGCCCCGACAGCGAAGACTCAAATGAACACTGAAGCTTTCTTT CAFGAPTAKTQMNTEAFF
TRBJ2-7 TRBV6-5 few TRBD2 TGTGCCAGCACCCGACTAGCGGGAGCCCACGAGCAGTACTTC CASTRLAGAHEQYF
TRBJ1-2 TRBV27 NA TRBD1 TGTGCCAGCAGTTTAAGGCTCAGGACAGGGAGTTACTATGGCTACACCTTC CASSLRLRTGSYYGYTF
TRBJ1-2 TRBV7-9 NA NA TGTGCCAGCAGCGGTAAACGGGACAAGGGGAACTATGGCTACACCTTC CASSGKRDKGNYGYTF
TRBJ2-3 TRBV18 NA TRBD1 TGTGCCAGCTCACGGACGACAGGGCGGACAGATACGCAGTATTTT CASSRTTGRTDTQYF